The 5 T cell receptor beta chains listed next were all sequenced from one sample in a study of blood T cell repertoires in COVID-19. The data were produced by immunoSEQ multiplex PCR, yet TCRdb's version contains in-frame clones alone and is incomplete. The table lists roughly 150,000 clones, over 75% of them singletons, with about 11% in the top ten. The sequencing sample was made of peripheral blood. The receptors come from a human donor in a cohort sampled during active COVID-19.

This clone has a count of ten or more. This chain links TRBV5-1 with TRBJ2-1; the match to TRBD1 covers 7 bases. The V segment lost 2 bases and the J segment 8 bases; nucleotides outside the gene matches: 7. The germline V gene has CDR1 SGHRS and CDR2 YFSETQ. This CDR3 is 14 amino acids long. The CDR3 sequence: CASSLGGAGDEQFF. As DNA, the CDR3 is TGCGCCAGCAGCTTAGGGGGCGCGGGCGATGAGCAGTTCTTC.

The chain recombines TRBV15 with TRBJ1-1; TRBD1 aligns across 9 bases. In germline, CDR1 is LNHNV, CDR2 YYDKDF (reference sequence). This CDR3 comprises 15 residues. V lost 3 bases and J lost 2; bases outside the gene matches: 4. The CDR3 bases are TGTGCCACCAGCAGGGACAGGGGCCAAAACACTGAAGCTTTCTTT. This encodes CATSRDRGQNTEAFF. The full variable domain, rest sourced from reference TRBV15 and TRBJ1-1, is DAMVIQNPRYQVTQFGKPVTLSCSQTLNHNVMYWYQQKSSQAPKLLFHYYDKDFNNEADTPDNFQSRRPNTSFCFLDIRSPGLGDTAMYLCATSRDRGQNTEAFFGQGTRLTVV.

V is TRBV5-6 and J is TRBJ2-3, with D possibly matching TRBD1 (5 bases). CDR3 length equals 14 residues. V lost 0 bases and J lost 6, with 11 bases in between. The germline gives CDR1 SGHDT, CDR2 YYEEEE. This CDR3 reads CASSLEGSGDTQYF. The CDR3 region has the DNA TGTGCCAGCAGCTTGGAGGGGTCGGGCGATACGCAGTATTTT.

A remark on this clone: The junction departs from germline at one end; a sequencing error may be responsible. The rearrangement joins TRBV6-1 to TRBJ2-7; 7 bases align to TRBD1. Germline assignment: CDR1 MNHNS and CDR2 SASEGT. The length of the CDR3 is 14 residues. CDR3 sequence: CASREGQATYEQYF. The CDR3 coding sequence is TGTGCCAGCAGAGAAGGACAGGCCACCTACGAGCAGTACTTC.

This clone is a singleton in its sample. The rearrangement joins TRBV6-2 or TRBV6-3 to TRBJ2-7; tentatively, D is TRBD2 (5 bases). CDR1 and CDR2 from the germline V gene are MNHEY and SVGEGT. The CDR3 is 15 residues long. The germline V and J ends were trimmed by 4 bases and 5 bases, with 18 bases remaining between them. The CDR3 bases are TGTGCCAGCAGTTCTCCCCTAGCTGGGCCCCACGAGCAGTACTTC. Its translation: CASSSPLAGPHEQYF.